These 2 T cell receptor beta chains originate from one sample sequenced in a study of T cell responses to AZD1222 COVID-19 vaccine. Using immunoSEQ multiplex PCR, the repertoire was profiled, and TCRdb retains in-frame clones only, with some absent. The table lists about 140,000 clones, 90% of them singletons. The source was peripheral blood, collected on day 0 of AZD1222 vaccination. These receptor sequences come from an adult in good health.

This clone was counted between two and nine times. The rearrangement joins TRBV6-5 to TRBJ1-1, with 10 bases fitting TRBD1. Trimming cost V 4 bases and J 1 base; bases outside gene matches: 0. Germline V gene data show CDR1 as MNHEY and CDR2 as SVGAGI. The CDR3 spans 14 residues. CDR3 residues: CASSWDRGNTEAFF. DNA for the CDR3: TGTGCCAGCAGTTGGGACAGGGGGAACACTGAAGCTTTCTTT.

The chain carries TRBV7-8 and TRBJ2-2; D is undetermined. The CDR3 is 13 residues long. Per the germline V gene, CDR1 is SGHVS and CDR2 is FQNEAQ. V was cut by 1 base and J by 7 bases, with 7 bases left in between. CDR3: CASSLGESGELFF. The CDR3 DNA sequence: TGTGCCAGCAGCTTAGGTGAAAGCGGGGAGCTGTTTTTT.